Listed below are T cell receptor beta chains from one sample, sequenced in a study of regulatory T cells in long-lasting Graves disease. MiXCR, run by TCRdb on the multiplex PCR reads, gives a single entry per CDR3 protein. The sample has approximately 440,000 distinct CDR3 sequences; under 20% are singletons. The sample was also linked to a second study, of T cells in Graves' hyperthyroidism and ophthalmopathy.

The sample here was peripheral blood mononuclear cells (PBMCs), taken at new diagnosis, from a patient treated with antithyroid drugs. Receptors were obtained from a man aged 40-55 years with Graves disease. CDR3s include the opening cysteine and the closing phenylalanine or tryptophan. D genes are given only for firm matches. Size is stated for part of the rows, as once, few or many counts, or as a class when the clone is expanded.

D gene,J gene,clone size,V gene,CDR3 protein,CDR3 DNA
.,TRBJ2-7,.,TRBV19,CASSPGASSSYEQYF,TGTGCCAGTAGTCCAGGGGCCTCCTCTTCATACGAGCAGTACTTC
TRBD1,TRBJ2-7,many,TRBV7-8,CASSPQGADNEQYF,TGTGCCAGCAGCCCACAGGGGGCTGACAACGAGCAGTACTTC
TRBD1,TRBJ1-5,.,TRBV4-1,CASSQVWDRYQPQHF,TGCGCCAGCAGCCAAGTTTGGGACAGGTATCAGCCCCAGCATTTT
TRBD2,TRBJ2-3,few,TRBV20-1,CSASNNRPSGSTDTQYF,TGCAGTGCTAGTAATAATCGGCCTAGCGGGAGTACTGATACGCAGTATTTT
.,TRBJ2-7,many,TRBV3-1,CASSRLDYEQYF,TGTGCCAGCAGCCGATTGGACTACGAGCAGTACTTC
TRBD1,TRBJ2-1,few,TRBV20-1,CSARAGTGTYNEQFF,TGCAGTGCCCGGGCTGGGACAGGTACCTACAATGAGCAGTTCTTC
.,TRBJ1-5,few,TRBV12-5,CASGPTTTQPQHF,TGTGCTAGTGGTCCCACGACTACTCAGCCCCAGCATTTT
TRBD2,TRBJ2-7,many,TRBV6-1,CASTSAGVSSYEQYF,TGTGCCAGCACCTCAGCGGGAGTGTCCTCCTACGAGCAGTACTTC
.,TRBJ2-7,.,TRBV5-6,CASSLWTQRAYPEQYF,TGTGCCAGCAGCTTGTGGACCCAAAGGGCCTATCCAGAGCAGTACTTC
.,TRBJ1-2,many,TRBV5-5,CASNPGGRGYGYTF,TGTGCCAGCAACCCCGGTGGCAGGGGCTATGGCTACACCTTC
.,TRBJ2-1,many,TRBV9,CASSVAPGLNEQFF,TGTGCCAGCAGCGTAGCCCCGGGACTCAATGAGCAGTTCTTC
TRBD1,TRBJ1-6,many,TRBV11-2,CASSLTGDGSPLHF,TGTGCCAGCAGCTTAACAGGGGATGGATCACCCCTCCACTTT
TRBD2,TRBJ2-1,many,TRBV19,CASSNQASGGTSRGGEQFF,TGTGCCAGTAGTAATCAAGCCTCCGGCGGGACTAGCCGGGGTGGGGAGCAGTTCTTC
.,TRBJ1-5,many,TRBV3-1,CASSFAGPTQPQHF,TGTGCCAGCAGCTTCGCCGGGCCTACCCAGCCCCAGCATTTT
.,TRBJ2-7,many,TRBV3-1,CASSYLAESYEQYF,TGTGCCAGCAGCTACCTTGCAGAATCCTACGAGCAGTACTTC
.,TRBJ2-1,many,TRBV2,CASKGSGPNEQFF,TGTGCCAGCAAAGGAAGCGGGCCGAATGAGCAGTTCTTC
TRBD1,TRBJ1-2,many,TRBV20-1,CSASRGGSNYGYTF,TGCAGTGCTAGCAGGGGGGGGTCTAACTATGGCTACACCTTC
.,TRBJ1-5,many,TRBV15,CATSTVGPLGNQPQHF,TGTGCCACCAGCACCGTGGGACCCCTGGGGAATCAGCCCCAGCATTTT
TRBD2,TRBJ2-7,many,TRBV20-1,CSARDVAGPYEQYF,TGCAGTGCTAGAGATGTAGCGGGACCGTACGAGCAGTACTTC
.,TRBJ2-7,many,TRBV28,CASSWILEQYF,TGTGCCAGCAGTTGGATTCTCGAGCAGTACTTC
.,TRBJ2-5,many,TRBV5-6,CASSLFLETQYF,TGTGCCAGCAGCTTGTTCTTAGAGACCCAGTACTTC
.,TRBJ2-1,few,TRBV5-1,CASSLRSRGGEYEQFF,TGCGCCAGCAGCTTACGCAGTCGCGGAGGCGAGTATGAGCAGTTCTTC
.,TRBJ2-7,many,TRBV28,CASSGRGTGEDEQYF,TGTGCCAGTTCCGGAAGGGGGACGGGAGAGGACGAGCAGTACTTC
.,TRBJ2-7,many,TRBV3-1,CASSQRRGQQYF,TGTGCCAGCAGCCAACGCCGAGGGCAGCAGTACTTC
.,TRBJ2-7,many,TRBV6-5,CASSYGGAREQYF,TGTGCCAGCAGTTACGGAGGTGCGCGCGAGCAGTACTTC